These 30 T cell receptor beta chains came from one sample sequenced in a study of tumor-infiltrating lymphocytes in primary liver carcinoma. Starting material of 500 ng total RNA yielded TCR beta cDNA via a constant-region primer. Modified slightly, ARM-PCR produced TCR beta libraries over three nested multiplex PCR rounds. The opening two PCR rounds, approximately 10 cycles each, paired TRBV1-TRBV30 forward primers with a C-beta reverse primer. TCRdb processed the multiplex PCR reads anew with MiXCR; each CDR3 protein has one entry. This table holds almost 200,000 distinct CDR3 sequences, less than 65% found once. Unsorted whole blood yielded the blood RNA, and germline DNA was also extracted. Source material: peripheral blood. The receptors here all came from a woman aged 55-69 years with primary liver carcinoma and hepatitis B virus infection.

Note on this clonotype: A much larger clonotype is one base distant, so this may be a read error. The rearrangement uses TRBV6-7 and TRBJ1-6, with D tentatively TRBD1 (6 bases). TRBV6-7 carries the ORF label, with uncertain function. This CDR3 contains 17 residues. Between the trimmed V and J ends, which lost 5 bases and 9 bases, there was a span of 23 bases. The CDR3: CASSHRYLTGDRSPLHF. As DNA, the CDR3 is TGTGCCAGCAGTCACCGTTACTTGACAGGCGACCGTTCACCCCTCCACTTT.

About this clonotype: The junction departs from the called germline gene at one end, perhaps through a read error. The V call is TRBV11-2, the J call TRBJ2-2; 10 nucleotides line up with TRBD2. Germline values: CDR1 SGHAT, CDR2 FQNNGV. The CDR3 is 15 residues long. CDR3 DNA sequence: TGTGCCAGCAGCCACAGGACTAGCGGAACCGGGGAACTGTTTTTT. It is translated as CASSHRTSGTGELFF.

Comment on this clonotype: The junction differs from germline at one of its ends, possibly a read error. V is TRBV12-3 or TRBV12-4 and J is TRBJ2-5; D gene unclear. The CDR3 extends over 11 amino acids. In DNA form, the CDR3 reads TGTGCCAGTAGTTTGCGAAAGACCCAGCACTTC. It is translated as CASSLRKTQHF.

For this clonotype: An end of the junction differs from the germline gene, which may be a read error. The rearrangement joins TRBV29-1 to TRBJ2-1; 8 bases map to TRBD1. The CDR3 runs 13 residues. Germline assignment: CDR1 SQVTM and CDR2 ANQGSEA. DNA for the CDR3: TGCAACGTTGAGAGGGACAGGAAGAATGAGCAGTTCTTC. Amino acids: CNVERDRKNEQFF.

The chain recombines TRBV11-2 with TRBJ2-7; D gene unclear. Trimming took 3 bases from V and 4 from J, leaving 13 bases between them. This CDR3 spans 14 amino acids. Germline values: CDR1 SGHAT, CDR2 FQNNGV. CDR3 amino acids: CASSLACQSYEQYF. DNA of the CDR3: TGTGCCAGCAGCTTGGCATGCCAATCATACGAGCAGTACTTC.

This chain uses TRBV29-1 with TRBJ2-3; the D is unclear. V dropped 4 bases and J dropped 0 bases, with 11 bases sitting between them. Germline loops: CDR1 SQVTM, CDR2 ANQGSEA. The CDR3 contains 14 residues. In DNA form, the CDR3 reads TGCAGCGTTGGGATTGGCGCTAGCACAGATACGCAGTATTTT. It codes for CSVGIGASTDTQYF.

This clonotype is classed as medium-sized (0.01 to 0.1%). The CDR3 is CASSGGSQETQYF. The CDR3 nucleotides are TGTGCCAGCAGCGGCGGGAGCCAAGAGACCCAGTACTTC. This sequence joins TRBV11-3 and TRBJ2-5, with TRBD2 matching 7 bases. Germline-derived CDR1 and CDR2 are SGHNT and YENEEA. This CDR3 spans 13 amino acids. Germline trimming cut 5 bases from V and 1 base from J; bases unmatched to any gene: 1.

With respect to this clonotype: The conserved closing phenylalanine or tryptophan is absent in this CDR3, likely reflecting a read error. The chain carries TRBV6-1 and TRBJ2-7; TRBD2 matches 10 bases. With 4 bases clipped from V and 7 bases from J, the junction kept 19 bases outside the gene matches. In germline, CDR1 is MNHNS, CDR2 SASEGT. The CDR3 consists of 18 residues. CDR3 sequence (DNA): TGTGCCAGCAGTGTAAATCCCGTCCGATTAGCGGGAGGCCATGAGCAGTACTCC. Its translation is CASSVNPVRLAGGHEQYS.

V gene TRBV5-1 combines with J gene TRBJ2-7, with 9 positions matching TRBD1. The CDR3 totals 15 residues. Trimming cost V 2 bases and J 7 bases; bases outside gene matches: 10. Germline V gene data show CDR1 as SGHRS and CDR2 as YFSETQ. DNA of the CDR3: TGCGCCAGCAGCTTTGGGGGACAGGGTGTTCGAGAGCAGTACTTC. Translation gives CASSFGGQGVREQYF.

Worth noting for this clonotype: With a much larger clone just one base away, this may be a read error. DNA of the CDR3: TGTGACAGCAGTTACTCGGGGCAGCACACAGATACGCAGTATTTT. This translates into CDSSYSGQHTDTQYF. V usage is TRBV6-5 and J usage is TRBJ2-3; D assignment may be TRBD1 or TRBD2 (5 bases each). CDR1 is MNHEY and CDR2 is SVGAGI in the germline V gene. This CDR3 comprises 15 residues.

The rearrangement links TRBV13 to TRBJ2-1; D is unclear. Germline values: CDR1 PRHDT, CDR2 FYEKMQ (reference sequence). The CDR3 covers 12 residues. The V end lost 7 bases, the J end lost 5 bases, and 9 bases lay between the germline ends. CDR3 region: CASTHGDNEQFF. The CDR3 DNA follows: TGTGCCAGCACCCACGGAGACAATGAGCAGTTCTTC.

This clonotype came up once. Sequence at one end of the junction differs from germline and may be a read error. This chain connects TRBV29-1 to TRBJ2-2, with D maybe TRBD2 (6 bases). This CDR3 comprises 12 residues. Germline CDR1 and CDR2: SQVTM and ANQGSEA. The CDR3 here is CSVTGHSGELFF. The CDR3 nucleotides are TGCAGCGTCACGGGGCACTCGGGGGAACTGTTTTTT.

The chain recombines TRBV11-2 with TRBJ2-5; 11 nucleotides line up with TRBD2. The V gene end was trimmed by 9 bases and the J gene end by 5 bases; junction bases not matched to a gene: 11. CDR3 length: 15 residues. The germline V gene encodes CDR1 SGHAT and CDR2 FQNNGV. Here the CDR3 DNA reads TGTGCCAGTAGCAGGAGACTAGCGGGAAGGGAGACCCAGTACTTC. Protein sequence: CASSRRLAGRETQYF.

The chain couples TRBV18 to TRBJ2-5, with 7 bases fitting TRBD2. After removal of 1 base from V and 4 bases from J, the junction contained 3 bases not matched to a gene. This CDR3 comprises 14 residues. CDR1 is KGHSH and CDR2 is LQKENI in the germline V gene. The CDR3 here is CASSPRWGGETQYF. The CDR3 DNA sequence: TGTGCCAGCTCACCACGATGGGGGGGAGAGACCCAGTACTTC. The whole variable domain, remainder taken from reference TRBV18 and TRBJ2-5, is NAGVMQNPRHLVRRRGQEARLRCSPMKGHSHVYWYRQLPEEGLKFMVYLQKENIIDESGMPKERFSAEFPKEGPSILRIQQVVRGDSAAYFCASSPRWGGETQYFGPGTRLLVL.

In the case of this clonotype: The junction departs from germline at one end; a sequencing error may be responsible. In nucleotides, the CDR3 is TGTGCTAGTGGTTTCGAGGTAGCTTACATTGAGCAGCTCTTC. Residues: CASGFEVAYIEQLF. The V call is TRBV12-5, the J call TRBJ2-1; D unresolved. The CDR3 consists of 14 residues. Germline CDR1 LGHNT, CDR2 FRNRAP.

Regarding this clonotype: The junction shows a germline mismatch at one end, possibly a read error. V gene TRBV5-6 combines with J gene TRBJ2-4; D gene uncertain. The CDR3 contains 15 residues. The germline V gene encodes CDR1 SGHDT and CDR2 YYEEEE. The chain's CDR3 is CASSLNARLINIQYF. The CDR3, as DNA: TGTGCCAGCAGCTTGAATGCCCGGCTCATAAACATTCAGTATTTC.

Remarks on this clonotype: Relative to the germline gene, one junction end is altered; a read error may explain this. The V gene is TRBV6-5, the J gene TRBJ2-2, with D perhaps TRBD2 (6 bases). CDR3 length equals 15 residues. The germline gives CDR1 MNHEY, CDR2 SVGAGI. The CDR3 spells CASGGTSPSTGGLFF. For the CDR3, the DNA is TGTGCCAGCGGGGGAACTAGCCCTAGCACCGGGGGGCTGTTTTTT.

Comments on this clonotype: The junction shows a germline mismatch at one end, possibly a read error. The CDR3 bases are TGTGCCAGCAGCCGACAGATTCAAGAGGCCCAGTACTTC. Amino acids: CASSRQIQEAQYF. The gene calls are TRBV28 and TRBJ2-5, with D perhaps TRBD1 (5 bases). CDR1 MDHEN and CDR2 SYDVKM come from the germline V gene. The CDR3 loop spans 13 amino acids.

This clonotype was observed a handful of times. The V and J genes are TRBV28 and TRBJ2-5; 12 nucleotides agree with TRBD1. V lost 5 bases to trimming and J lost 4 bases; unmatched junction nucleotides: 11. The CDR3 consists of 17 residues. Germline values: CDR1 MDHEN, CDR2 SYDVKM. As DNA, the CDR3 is TGTGCCAGCAGTCCGAGGAGGGGGACAGGGGGCTTAGAGACCCAGTACTTC. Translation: CASSPRRGTGGLETQYF.

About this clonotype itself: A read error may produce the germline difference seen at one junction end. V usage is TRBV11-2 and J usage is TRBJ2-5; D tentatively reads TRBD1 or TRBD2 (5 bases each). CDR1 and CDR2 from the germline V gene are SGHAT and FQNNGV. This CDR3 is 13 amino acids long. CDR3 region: CASSLGVAETHYF. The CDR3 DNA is TGTGCCAGCAGCTTGGGGGTGGCGGAGACCCATTACTTC. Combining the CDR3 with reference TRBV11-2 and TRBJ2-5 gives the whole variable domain EAGVAQSPRYKIIEKRQSVAFWCNPISGHATLYWYQQILGQGPKLLIQFQNNGVVDDSQLPKDRFSAERLKGVDSTLKIQPAKLEDSAVYLCASSLGVAETHYFGPGTRLLVL.

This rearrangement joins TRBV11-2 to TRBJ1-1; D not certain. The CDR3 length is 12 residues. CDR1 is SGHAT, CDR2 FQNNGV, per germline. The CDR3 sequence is CTCSFTTTEAFF. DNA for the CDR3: TGTACCTGCAGCTTCACGACCACTGAAGCTTTCTTT.

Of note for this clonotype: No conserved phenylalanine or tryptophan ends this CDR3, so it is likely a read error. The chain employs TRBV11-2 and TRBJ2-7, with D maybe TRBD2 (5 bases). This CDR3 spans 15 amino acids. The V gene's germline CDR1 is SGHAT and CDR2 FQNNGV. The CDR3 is CASCLASRLSYEQYI. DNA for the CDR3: TGTGCCAGCTGCTTAGCATCGAGACTATCCTACGAGCAGTACATC.

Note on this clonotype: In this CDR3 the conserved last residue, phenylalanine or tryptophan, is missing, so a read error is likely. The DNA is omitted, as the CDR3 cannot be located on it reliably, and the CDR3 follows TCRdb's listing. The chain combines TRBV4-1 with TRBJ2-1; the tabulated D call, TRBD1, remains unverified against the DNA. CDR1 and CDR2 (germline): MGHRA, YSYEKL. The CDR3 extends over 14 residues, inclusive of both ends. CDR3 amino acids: CASSHTGGGNERYS.

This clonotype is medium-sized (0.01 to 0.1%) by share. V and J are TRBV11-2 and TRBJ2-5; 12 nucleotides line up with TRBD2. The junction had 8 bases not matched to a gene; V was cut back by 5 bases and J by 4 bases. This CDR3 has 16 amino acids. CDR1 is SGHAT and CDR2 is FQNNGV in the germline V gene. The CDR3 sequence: CASSPIGLAGIETQYF. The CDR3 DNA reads TGTGCCAGCAGCCCGATCGGACTAGCGGGAATAGAGACCCAGTACTTC.

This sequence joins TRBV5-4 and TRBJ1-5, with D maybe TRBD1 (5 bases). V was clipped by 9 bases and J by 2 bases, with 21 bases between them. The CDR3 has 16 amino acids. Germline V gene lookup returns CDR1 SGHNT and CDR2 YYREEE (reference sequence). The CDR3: CATSSWAQGGNQPQHF. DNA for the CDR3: TGTGCCACCTCCTCCTGGGCTCAAGGGGGCAATCAGCCCCAGCATTTT.

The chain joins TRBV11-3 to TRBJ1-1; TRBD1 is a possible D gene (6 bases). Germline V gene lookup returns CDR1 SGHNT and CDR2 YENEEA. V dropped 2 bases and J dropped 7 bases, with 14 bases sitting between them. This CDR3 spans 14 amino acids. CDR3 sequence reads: CASSLFDRSIEAFF. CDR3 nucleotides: TGTGCCAGCAGCTTATTTGACAGGAGCATTGAAGCTTTCTTT.

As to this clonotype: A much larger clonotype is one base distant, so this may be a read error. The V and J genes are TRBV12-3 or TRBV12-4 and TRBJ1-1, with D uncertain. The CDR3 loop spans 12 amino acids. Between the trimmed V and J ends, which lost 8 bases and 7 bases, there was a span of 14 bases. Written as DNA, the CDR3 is TGTGCCAGCGACTCCCGGTGGAGTGAAGCTTTCTTT. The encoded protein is CASDSRWSEAFF.

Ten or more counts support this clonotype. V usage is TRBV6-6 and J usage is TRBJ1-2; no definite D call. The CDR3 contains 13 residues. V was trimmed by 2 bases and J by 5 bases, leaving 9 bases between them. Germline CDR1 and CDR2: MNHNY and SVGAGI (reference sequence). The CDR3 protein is CASSYGEVYGYTF. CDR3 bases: TGTGCCAGCAGTTACGGGGAGGTTTATGGCTACACCTTC.

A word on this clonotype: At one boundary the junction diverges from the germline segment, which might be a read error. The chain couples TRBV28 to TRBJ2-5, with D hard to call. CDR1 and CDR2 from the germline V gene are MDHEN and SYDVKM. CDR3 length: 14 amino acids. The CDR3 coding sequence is TGTACCAGCAGTTTGAGAAACGACTTTGAGACCCAGTACTTC. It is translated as CTSSLRNDFETQYF.

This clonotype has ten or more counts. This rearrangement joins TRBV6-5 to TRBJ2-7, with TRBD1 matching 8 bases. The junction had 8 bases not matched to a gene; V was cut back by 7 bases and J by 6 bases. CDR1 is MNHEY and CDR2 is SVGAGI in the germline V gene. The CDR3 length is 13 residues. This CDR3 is CASIAAGGSEQYF. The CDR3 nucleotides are TGTGCCAGCATTGCGGCAGGGGGCTCCGAGCAGTACTTC.